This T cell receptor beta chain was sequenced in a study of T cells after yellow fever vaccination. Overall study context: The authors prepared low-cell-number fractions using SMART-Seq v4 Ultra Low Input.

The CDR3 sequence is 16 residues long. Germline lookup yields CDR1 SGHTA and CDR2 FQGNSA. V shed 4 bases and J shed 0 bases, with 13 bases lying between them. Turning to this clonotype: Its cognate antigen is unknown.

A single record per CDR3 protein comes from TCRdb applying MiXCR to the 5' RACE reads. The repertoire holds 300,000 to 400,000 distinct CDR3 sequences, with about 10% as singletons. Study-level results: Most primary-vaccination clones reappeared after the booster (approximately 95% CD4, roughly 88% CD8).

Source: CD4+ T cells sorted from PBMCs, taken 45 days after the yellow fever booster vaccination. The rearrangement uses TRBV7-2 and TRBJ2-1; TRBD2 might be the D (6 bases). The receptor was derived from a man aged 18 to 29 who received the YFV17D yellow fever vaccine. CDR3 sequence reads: CASSSFSGSSYNEQFF. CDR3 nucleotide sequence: TGTGCCAGCAGCTCCTTTAGCGGAAGCTCCTACAATGAGCAGTTCTTC.